Following are 18 T cell receptor beta chains from one sample sequenced in a study of blood T cell repertoires in COVID-19. Sequenced by immunoSEQ multiplex PCR; TCRdb stores in-frame clones only, minus some. The sample records 150,000 or so clones, around 86% being singletons. The sequenced sample was peripheral blood. The receptors here all came from a man between 65 and 80 years old who had recovered from COVID-19.

Concerning this clone: Other DNA sequences in the same sample also yield this CDR3. The genes are TRBV12-3 or TRBV12-4 and TRBJ2-5, with D unresolved. Trimming removed 2 bases from V and 5 bases from J, with 3 bases in between. The CDR3 has 11 residues. In DNA form, the CDR3 reads TGTGCCAGCAGTTTACGGGAGACCCAGTACTTC. Translating it yields CASSLRETQYF.

The chain joins TRBV6-5 to TRBJ1-5; 8 nucleotides align to TRBD1. Losses at the gene ends were 6 bases for V and 1 base for J; bases not matched to a gene: 5. The CDR3 is 15 residues long. CDR1 MNHEY and CDR2 SVGAGI come from the germline V gene. In nucleotides, the CDR3 is TGTGCCAGCAGGACAGGACAGGGCAGCAATCAGCCCCAGCATTTT. Protein sequence: CASRTGQGSNQPQHF.

This clone has only a few counts. V gene TRBV30 combines with J gene TRBJ1-5; 7 bases fit TRBD1. The CDR3 runs 13 residues. Trimming at V came to 7 bases and at J to 6 bases, leaving 9 bases not matched to a gene. Looked up from germline, CDR1 is GTSNPN and CDR2 is SVGIG (reference sequence). The CDR3 here is CAYSRGRVQPQHF. CDR3 nucleotide sequence: TGTGCCTATTCAAGGGGGCGCGTTCAGCCCCAGCATTTT.

The chain recombines TRBV7-9 with TRBJ2-5; TRBD2 matches 8 bases. V gave up 4 bases and J gave up 5 bases; unmatched junction bases: 6. CDR3 length equals 14 residues. Looked up from germline, CDR1 is SEHNR and CDR2 is FQNEAQ (reference sequence). The CDR3 loop is CASSSGLGRETQYF. The CDR3 nucleotides read TGTGCCAGCAGCTCGGGACTAGGGAGGGAGACCCAGTACTTC.

This clone has just one count. The chain joins TRBV12-3 or TRBV12-4 to TRBJ2-1; TRBD2 might be the D (5 bases). V lost 5 bases to trimming and J lost 10 bases, with 12 bases between them. CDR3 length: 12 residues. Here the CDR3 DNA reads TGTGCCAGCAGTCGGGGTACAGTGGAGCAGTTCTTC. Translating it yields CASSRGTVEQFF.

The chain couples TRBV2 to TRBJ2-3; a weak D match, TRBD1 (6 bases). The CDR3 length is 15 residues. The V end was cut by 8 bases, the J end by 4 bases, with 19 bases between. Germline lookup yields CDR1 SNHLY and CDR2 FYNNEI. This chain's CDR3 is CASHVGQGHADTQYF. CDR3 sequence (DNA): TGTGCCAGCCACGTGGGGCAGGGGCATGCAGATACGCAGTATTTT.

The chain is built from TRBV30 and TRBJ2-1; TRBD1 matches 8 bases. V lost 1 base and J lost 5; bases outside the gene matches: 4. Germline values: CDR1 GTSNPN, CDR2 SVGIG (reference sequence). This CDR3 is built from 14 residues. CDR3 amino acids: CAWSGQGSDNEQFF. In DNA, the CDR3 is TGTGCCTGGAGTGGACAGGGGAGCGACAATGAGCAGTTCTTC.

A single count supports this clone. V gene TRBV18 combines with J gene TRBJ2-7; D gene uncertain. The CDR3 sequence is 13 residues long. Germline V CDR1 and CDR2: KGHSH, LQKENI. V was trimmed by 4 bases and J by 2 bases, leaving 9 bases between them. The CDR3 here is CASSLRSTYEQYF. The CDR3 coding sequence is TGTGCCAGCTCACTTCGCAGTACCTACGAGCAGTACTTC.

V usage is TRBV6-6 and J usage is TRBJ1-4, with 7 bases identical to TRBD1. The CDR3 runs to 17 residues. V shed 5 bases and J 2 bases; nucleotides not matched to a gene: 11. The germline V gene encodes CDR1 MNHNY and CDR2 SVGAGI (reference sequence). DNA for the CDR3: TGTGCCAGCAGTCCCGTATCCCAGACAGGGACTAATGAAAAACTGTTTTTT. Amino acids: CASSPVSQTGTNEKLFF.

The chain uses TRBV24-1 and TRBJ2-3; D perhaps matches TRBD2 (5 bases). V lost 9 bases, J lost 2 bases, and 11 bases lay in between. Germline CDR1 and CDR2: KGHDR and SFDVKD. This CDR3 region has 13 residues. This CDR3 reads CATATGSTDTQYF. As DNA, the CDR3 is TGTGCCACCGCTACGGGGTCCACAGATACGCAGTATTTT.

V usage is TRBV19 and J usage is TRBJ2-5; D might be TRBD1 (5 bases). CDR1 and CDR2 from the germline V gene are LNHDA and SQIVND (reference sequence). The CDR3 covers 13 residues. Trimming left V 5 bases short and J 1 base short, with 8 bases between. The CDR3 protein is CASSAQVQETQYF. DNA for the CDR3: TGTGCCAGTAGTGCACAGGTCCAAGAGACCCAGTACTTC. Full variable domain (missing parts from reference TRBV19 and TRBJ2-5): DGGITQSPKYLFRKEGQNVTLSCEQNLNHDAMYWYRQDPGQGLRLIYYSQIVNDFQKGDIAEGYSVSREKKESFPLTVTSAQKNPTAFYLCASSAQVQETQYFGPGTRLLVL.

This rearrangement joins TRBV28 to TRBJ1-2, with D perhaps TRBD1 (6 bases). Germline CDR1 MDHEN, CDR2 SYDVKM. The CDR3 is 14 amino acids. With 6 bases removed from V and 7 bases from J, the gap between germline ends came to 18 bases. CDR3 in DNA: TGTGCCAGCAGGCTCAGTAAACAGGGTGGTGGCTACACCTTC. This codes for CASRLSKQGGGYTF.

The V call is TRBV2, the J call TRBJ1-5; the D gene is possibly TRBD1 (5 bases). The germline gives CDR1 SNHLY, CDR2 FYNNEI. The germline V and J ends were trimmed by 6 bases and 6 bases, with 18 bases remaining between them. This CDR3 region has 15 residues. DNA for the CDR3: TGTGCCAGCAGCCTACCCCCGGGGGTAGGTCAGCCCCAGCATTTT. Translated, it gives CASSLPPGVGQPQHF.

V gene TRBV5-4 combines with J gene TRBJ1-1, with a possible D match to TRBD1 (6 bases). The CDR3 extends over 18 amino acids. CDR1 and CDR2 (germline): SGHNT, YYREEE (reference sequence). Trimming shortened V by 3 bases and J by 0 bases, and 21 bases separated the two germline ends. CDR3 protein: CASSSSGAVGTLNTEAFF. The CDR3 DNA reads as TGTGCCAGCAGCTCCTCAGGGGCAGTAGGTACGTTGAACACTGAAGCTTTCTTT.

The chain carries TRBV18 and TRBJ2-2; 7 nucleotides match TRBD1. The germline V gene has CDR1 KGHSH and CDR2 LQKENI. V was pared by 1 base and J by 0 bases, with 5 bases of the junction left unmatched. This CDR3 has 17 amino acids. CDR3: CASSPLTGWTNTGELFF. In nucleotides, the CDR3 is TGTGCCAGCTCACCACTGACAGGGTGGACGAACACCGGGGAGCTGTTTTTT.

This chain links TRBV28 with TRBJ2-6; D is undetermined. The ends were cut back, 4 bases at V and 2 bases at J, with 9 bases in the middle. The germline V gene has CDR1 MDHEN and CDR2 SYDVKM. CDR3 length: 15 amino acids. CDR3 protein: CASSSPFPGANVLTF. As DNA, the CDR3 is TGTGCCAGCAGTTCCCCCTTCCCTGGGGCCAACGTCCTGACTTTC.

The CDR3 spells CASAPGTSNYGYTF. CDR3 nucleotides: TGTGCCAGCGCCCCAGGGACATCTAACTATGGCTACACCTTC. The rearrangement uses TRBV28 and TRBJ1-2, with a possible D match to TRBD1 (6 bases). Trimming took 8 bases from V and 0 from J, leaving 13 bases between them. Germline values: CDR1 MDHEN, CDR2 SYDVKM. This CDR3 region has 14 residues.

This clone was detected once. The chain uses TRBV3-1 (or the pseudogene TRBV3-2) and TRBJ1-3; D is unresolved. Germline CDR1 LGHDT, CDR2 YNNKEL (reference sequence). Trimming removed 0 bases from V and 0 bases from J, with 3 bases in between. This CDR3 comprises 14 residues. CDR3 in DNA: TGTGCCAGCAGCCAAGACAACTCTGGAAACACCATATATTTT. It yields the protein CASSQDNSGNTIYF.